These 25 T cell receptor beta chains came from one sample sequenced in a study of blood T cells in healthy people across ages. Then a second PCR, running roughly 7 to 11 cycles, was carried out with a sample-barcoded 5' primer and a J-beta primer mix. From the 5' RACE reads, TCRdb called clonotypes with MiXCR, one entry per CDR3 protein. This sample has about 1.6 million distinct CDR3 sequences, with 30% to 40% found just once. Sequenced sample: blood. All receptors come from a woman aged 25 to 45 in good health.

The J gene is TRBJ2-3, the V gene TRBV2; no clear D gene. CDR1 and CDR2 from the germline V gene are SNHLY and FYNNEI. This CDR3 has 16 residues. Trimming took 6 bases from V and 0 from J, leaving 16 bases between them. The CDR3, as DNA: TGTGCCAGCAGCCAACTGCCCGGGCCCAGCACAGATACGCAGTATTTT. Encoded protein: CASSQLPGPSTDTQYF.

The chain joins TRBV10-3 to TRBJ1-1; possible D gene TRBD1, 5 bases. The CDR3 contains 14 residues. Germline lookup yields CDR1 ENHRY and CDR2 SYGVKD. The V end was cut by 6 bases, the J end by 4 bases, with 15 bases between. CDR3 in DNA: TGTGCCATCAGGGGGGGAGGTGACCTCACTGAAGCTTTCTTT. Translated, it gives CAIRGGGDLTEAFF.

In DNA, the CDR3 is TGCAGTGCTAGGCATGAGGAAGAGACCCAGTACTTC. Its protein is CSARHEEETQYF. V is TRBV20-1 and J is TRBJ2-5; no definite D call. V was cut by 3 bases and J by 3 bases, with 8 bases left in between. Germline V gene data show CDR1 as DFQATT and CDR2 as SNEGSKA (reference sequence). The CDR3 has 12 amino acids.

The J gene is TRBJ2-5, the V gene TRBV10-3; 9 nucleotides line up with TRBD1. Germline CDR1 ENHRY, CDR2 SYGVKD. Germline trimming cut 3 bases from V and 11 bases from J; bases unmatched to any gene: 4. This CDR3 is 12 amino acids long. CDR3 bases: TGTGCCATCAGTGAAGCCGGGACAGGGCAGTACTTC. The encoded protein is CAISEAGTGQYF.

This clonotype was observed a handful of times. The CDR3 DNA follows: TGCAGTGCTAGAGATCAGGCGGGGGGTTTTGTAGGTGAGCAGTTCTTC. It is translated as CSARDQAGGFVGEQFF. The V and J genes are TRBV20-1 and TRBJ2-1, with TRBD2 matching 8 bases. This CDR3 has 16 amino acids. V was pared by 0 bases and J by 9 bases, with 13 bases of the junction left unmatched. Germline CDR1 is DFQATT and CDR2 is SNEGSKA (reference sequence).

V usage is TRBV18 and J usage is TRBJ1-1; D is unclear. Germline CDR1 reads KGHSH; CDR2 reads LQKENI. The CDR3 spans 17 residues. Trimming took off 2 bases at V and 0 bases at J, with 16 bases between the two ends. DNA for the CDR3: TGTGCCAGCTCACCAGGTGGCGGAGTTAGGTTGAACACTGAAGCTTTCTTT. Translated, it gives CASSPGGGVRLNTEAFF. Based on the CDR3 plus reference TRBV18 and TRBJ1-1, the full variable domain is NAGVMQNPRHLVRRRGQEARLRCSPMKGHSHVYWYRQLPEEGLKFMVYLQKENIIDESGMPKERFSAEFPKEGPSILRIQQVVRGDSAAYFCASSPGGGVRLNTEAFFGQGTRLTVV.

A few counts support this clonotype. V gene TRBV9 combines with J gene TRBJ2-5; 12 positions agree with TRBD2. Germline trimming cut 3 bases from V and 5 bases from J; bases unmatched to any gene: 8. CDR1 SGDLS and CDR2 YYNGEE come from the germline V gene. The CDR3 is 16 amino acids. CDR3 bases: TGTGCCAGCAGCGCTGGACTAGCGGGGATGAGGGAGACCCAGTACTTC. The encoded protein is CASSAGLAGMRETQYF. Full variable domain (outside the CDR3, taken from reference TRBV9 and TRBJ2-5): DSGVTQTPKHLITATGQRVTLRCSPRSGDLSVYWYQQSLDQGLQFLIQYYNGEERAKGNILERFSAQQFPDLHSELNLSSLELGDSALYFCASSAGLAGMRETQYFGPGTRLLVL.

This clonotype was observed a few times. The rearrangement links TRBV6-7 to TRBJ2-7; no reliable D call. TRBV6-7 is an ORF, and what it does is uncertain. Trimming shortened V by 2 bases and J by 3 bases, and 5 bases separated the two germline ends. The CDR3 has 12 amino acids. The CDR3 DNA is TGTGCCAGCAGTTACCCCATCTACGAGCAGTACTTC. It is translated as CASSYPIYEQYF.

A single count supports this clonotype. One base away lies a much larger clone, so this may be a sequencing read error. V is TRBV29-1 and J is TRBJ2-3; D may be TRBD1 (5 bases). This CDR3 is built from 12 residues. With 4 bases removed from V and 8 bases from J, the gap between germline ends came to 13 bases. The germline CDR1 and CDR2 sequences are SQVTM and ANQGSEA. CDR3 DNA: TGCAGCGTTGGCAGGGTTATAGGTACGCAGTATTTT. This encodes CSVGRVIGTQYF.

The chain employs TRBV29-1 and TRBJ2-7, with D possibly being TRBD1 (6 bases). The germline V gene encodes CDR1 SQVTM and CDR2 ANQGSEA. Trimming removed 2 bases from V and 1 base from J, with 9 bases in between. CDR3 length: 13 residues. The DNA of the CDR3 is TGCAGCGTTGAATGGCAGGGGTCCTACGAGCAGTACTTC. Protein sequence: CSVEWQGSYEQYF.

This clonotype was detected only a few times. The chain uses TRBV4-1 and TRBJ2-2; tentative D call: TRBD2 (6 bases). The V gene's germline CDR1 is MGHRA and CDR2 YSYEKL. The V gene lost 0 bases and the J gene lost 4 bases, with 12 bases spanning the gap. The CDR3 has 16 residues. CDR3 sequence: CASSQEGLGLTGELFF. In nucleotides, the CDR3 is TGCGCCAGCAGCCAAGAGGGACTTGGGCTCACCGGGGAGCTGTTTTTT.

The chain uses TRBV7-3 and TRBJ2-2, with D perhaps matching TRBD1 (6 bases). Germline V gives CDR1 SGHTA, CDR2 FQGTGA. The CDR3 has 14 amino acids. Between the trimmed V and J ends, which lost 5 bases and 6 bases, there was a span of 13 bases. The CDR3 DNA reads as TGTGCCAGCAGCCCAGGGGCGAGGGCCGGGGAGCTGTTTTTT. This translates into CASSPGARAGELFF.

This clonotype showed up just a few times. At one end, the junction sequence differs from germline, possibly due to a read error. The chain has TRBV9 and TRBJ2-5, with 7 nucleotides matching TRBD2. The CDR3 extends over 14 amino acids. Germline CDR1 reads SGDLS; CDR2 reads YYNGEE. The CDR3 spells CASSSGGTRETRYF. DNA for the CDR3: TGTGCCAGCAGCTCGGGGGGTACTAGGGAGACCCGGTACTTC.

The chain links TRBV5-1 to TRBJ2-5; D call uncertain. V lost 1 base and J lost 1, with 8 bases in between. This CDR3 contains 14 residues. Germline-derived CDR1 and CDR2 are SGHRS and YFSETQ. The CDR3 protein is CASSLMRSQETQYF. For the CDR3, the DNA is TGCGCCAGCAGCTTGATGAGGAGCCAAGAGACCCAGTACTTC.

This clonotype was counted a few times. The chain employs TRBV12-5 and TRBJ2-1, with D possibly TRBD2 on 5 matching bases. Germline V lookup: CDR1 LGHNT, CDR2 FRNRAP. The CDR3 covers 11 residues. V lost 6 bases, J lost 12 bases, and 12 bases lay in between. CDR3 sequence: CASGQGLRQFF. The CDR3 DNA reads as TGTGCTAGTGGGCAAGGACTTCGGCAGTTCTTC.

There are a few counts of this clonotype. The chain links TRBV10-2 to TRBJ2-1, with TRBD2 matching over 9 bases. The CDR3 totals 15 residues. Germline CDR1 WSHSY, CDR2 SAAADI. V gave up 1 base and J gave up 5 bases; unmatched junction bases: 3. For the CDR3, the DNA is TGCGCCAGCAGTGAGTTAGGACTAGCGCACAATGAGCAGTTCTTC. Encoded protein: CASSELGLAHNEQFF.

The rearrangement joins TRBV7-2 to TRBJ1-6; D unresolved. Germline lookup yields CDR1 SGHTA and CDR2 FQGNSA. Trimming removed 4 bases from V and 9 bases from J, with 19 bases in between. The CDR3 spans 16 residues. Here the CDR3 reads CASSSTSFHSGSPLHF. The CDR3 DNA reads as TGTGCCAGCAGCTCGACATCATTCCACTCGGGTTCACCCCTCCACTTT. Looking up the rest from reference TRBV7-2 and TRBJ1-6 gives the full variable domain: GAGVSQSPSNKVTEKGKDVELRCDPISGHTALYWYRQSLGQGLEFLIYFQGNSAPDKSGLPSDRFSAERTGGSVSTLTIQRTQQEDSAVYLCASSSTSFHSGSPLHFGNGTRLTVT.

The chain uses TRBV6-6 and TRBJ2-3; D is unresolved. Germline CDR1 reads MNHNY; CDR2 reads SVGAGI (reference sequence). This CDR3 has 13 amino acids. Trimming stripped 6 bases from V and 5 bases from J, with 12 bases between. CDR3 DNA sequence: TGTGCCAGCAGACCGACCCGACAAGATACGCAGTATTTT. Translation gives CASRPTRQDTQYF.

In DNA form, the CDR3 reads TGCAGTGCTACTCAGCCGGGTGCGGCTCCTAGCACAGATACGCAGTATTTT. It codes for CSATQPGAAPSTDTQYF. The chain recombines TRBV20-1 with TRBJ2-3; D gene uncertain. This CDR3 contains 17 residues. Germline-derived CDR1 and CDR2 are DFQATT and SNEGSKA (reference sequence). Trimming stripped 4 bases from V and 0 bases from J, with 20 bases between.

As to this clonotype: This clone may be a read error of a much larger clone one base away. The chain combines TRBV2 with TRBJ2-7; D may be TRBD2 (6 bases). CDR3 size: 14 residues. V was shortened by 6 bases and J by 3 bases, with 15 bases between the two germline ends. Germline V gene sequence: CDR1 SNHLY, CDR2 FYNNEI. In nucleotides, the CDR3 is TGTGCCAGCAGGCTCGGGGGACTCGTCTACGAGCAGTACTTC. Translation: CASRLGGLVYEQYF. Combining the CDR3 with reference TRBV2 and TRBJ2-7 gives the whole variable domain EPEVTQTPSHQVTQMGQEVILRCVPISNHLYFYWYRQILGQKVEFLVSFYNNEISEKSEIFDDQFSVERPDGSNFTLKIRSTKLEDSAMYFCASRLGGLVYEQYFGPGTRLTVT.

This clonotype showed up many times. This chain connects TRBV12-3 or TRBV12-4 to TRBJ2-1; perhaps TRBD2 as D (6 bases). The V end was cut by 8 bases, the J end by 2 bases, with 22 bases between. The CDR3 is made up of 17 amino acids. The CDR3 nucleotides are TGTGCCAGCTCCCCTTTAGTCGGGCGGGGCGCCTACAATGAGCAGTTCTTC. This encodes CASSPLVGRGAYNEQFF.

This clonotype has just a few counts. This chain links TRBV3-1 with TRBJ2-7; 11 bases agree with TRBD2. The CDR3 runs 18 residues. Germline lookup yields CDR1 LGHDT and CDR2 YNNKEL (reference sequence). The J segment lost 1 base and the V segment lost 4 bases, leaving 12 bases of the junction unmatched. The CDR3 region has the DNA TGTGCCAGCAGCCCCCTCCCCCGGCCTAGCGGGAGGTCCTACGAGCAGTACTTC. This gives the protein CASSPLPRPSGRSYEQYF.

The chain couples TRBV4-1 to TRBJ1-5; 7 bases map to TRBD1. This CDR3 contains 15 residues. Germline CDR1 reads MGHRA; CDR2 reads YSYEKL. V lost 3 bases and J lost 4; bases outside the gene matches: 6. The CDR3 here is CASSQGRDRNQPQHF. The CDR3 nucleotides are TGCGCCAGCAGCCAGGGCCGGGACAGAAATCAGCCCCAGCATTTT.

This chain joins TRBV24-1 and TRBJ2-3; D is tentatively TRBD1 or TRBD2 (5 bases each). Germline-derived CDR1 and CDR2 are KGHDR and SFDVKD. Trimming shortened V by 3 bases and J by 4 bases, and 10 bases separated the two germline ends. This CDR3 region has 14 residues. The CDR3 spells CATSDLGTPDTQYF. DNA of the CDR3: TGTGCCACCAGTGATCTGGGGACCCCAGATACGCAGTATTTT.

This chain uses TRBV11-2 with TRBJ2-7; D gene ambiguous. Trimming removed 5 bases at V and 4 bases at J, with 12 bases between. From germline, CDR1 is SGHAT and CDR2 FQNNGV. This CDR3 spans 13 amino acids. CDR3 in amino acids: CASSPRAKYEQYF. DNA of the CDR3: TGTGCCAGCAGCCCAAGGGCCAAATACGAGCAGTACTTC. Full variable domain (missing parts from reference TRBV11-2 and TRBJ2-7): EAGVAQSPRYKIIEKRQSVAFWCNPISGHATLYWYQQILGQGPKLLIQFQNNGVVDDSQLPKDRFSAERLKGVDSTLKIQPAKLEDSAVYLCASSPRAKYEQYFGPGTRLTVT.